This T cell receptor beta chain was captured by sequencing in a study of tissue T cells after allogeneic stem cell transplantation. Study results and caveats: Tissue-detected TCR repertoire was only partly captured by blood and spleen T cells. The patient cohort was small and clinically heterogeneous, with limited sampling depth. Anatomically similar tissues had similar TCR repertoires within each patient.

After removal of 5 bases from V and 0 bases from J, the junction contained 7 bases not matched to a gene. The CDR3 is 15 amino acids. The germline CDR1 and CDR2 sequences are NNHNN and SYGAGS (reference sequence). Measured with immunoSEQ multiplex PCR; TCRdb has only the in-frame clones, and not every one. The data hold some 450 clones, with about half observed a single time. A remark on this clone: Its antigen is as yet unknown. Mouse germline and gene names are used. Read coverage stops 1 residue before the CDR3 terminus; the germline J gene supplies the remainder.

Time point: mouse harvest day 14 after allogeneic transplant. Tail vein injection delivered 10^7 T-cell-depleted bone marrow cells and 10^6 splenic CD5+ T cells. This mouse GVHD model was MHC-mismatched B6 to BALB/c, profiled day 7 or 14. V is TRBV13-2 and J is TRBJ2-7, with TRBD2 matching 8 bases. This TCR was sampled from a female BALB/c mouse given C57BL/6 T cells with graft-versus-host disease after an allogeneic hematopoietic cell transplant. Sequenced input: liver tissue. The sequenced CDR3 bases are TGTGCCAGCGGCTCTCGACTGGGGAGCTCCTATGAACAGTAC. It encodes CASGSRLGSSYEQY. The CDR3 as a whole reads CASGSRLGSSYEQYF.